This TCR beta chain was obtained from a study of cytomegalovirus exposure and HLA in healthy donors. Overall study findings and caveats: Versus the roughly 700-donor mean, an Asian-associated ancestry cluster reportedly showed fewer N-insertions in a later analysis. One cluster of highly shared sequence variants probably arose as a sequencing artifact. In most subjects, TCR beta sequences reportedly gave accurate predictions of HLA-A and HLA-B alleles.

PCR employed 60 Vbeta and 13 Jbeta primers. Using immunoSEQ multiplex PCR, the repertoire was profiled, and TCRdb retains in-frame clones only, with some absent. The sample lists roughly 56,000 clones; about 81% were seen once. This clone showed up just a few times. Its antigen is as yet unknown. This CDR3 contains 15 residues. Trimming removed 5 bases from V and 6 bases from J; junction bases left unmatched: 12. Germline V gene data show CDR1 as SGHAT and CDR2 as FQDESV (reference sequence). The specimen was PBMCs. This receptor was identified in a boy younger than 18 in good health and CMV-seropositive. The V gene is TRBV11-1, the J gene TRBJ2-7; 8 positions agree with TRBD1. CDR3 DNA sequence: TGTGCCAGCAGCGAACAGGGGGGTTTCGGGGTCGAGCAGTACTTC. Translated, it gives CASSEQGGFGVEQYF.